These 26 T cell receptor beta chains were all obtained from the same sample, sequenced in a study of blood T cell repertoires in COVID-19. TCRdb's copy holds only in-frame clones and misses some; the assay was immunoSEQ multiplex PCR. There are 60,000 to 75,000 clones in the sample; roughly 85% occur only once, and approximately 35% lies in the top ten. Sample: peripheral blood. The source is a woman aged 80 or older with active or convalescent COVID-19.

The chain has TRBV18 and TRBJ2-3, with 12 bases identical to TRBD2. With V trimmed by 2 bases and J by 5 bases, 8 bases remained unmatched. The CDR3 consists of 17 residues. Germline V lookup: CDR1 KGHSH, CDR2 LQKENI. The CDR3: CASSPSSGGVKGDTQYF. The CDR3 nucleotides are TGTGCCAGCTCACCATCTAGCGGGGGGGTAAAAGGAGATACGCAGTATTTT.

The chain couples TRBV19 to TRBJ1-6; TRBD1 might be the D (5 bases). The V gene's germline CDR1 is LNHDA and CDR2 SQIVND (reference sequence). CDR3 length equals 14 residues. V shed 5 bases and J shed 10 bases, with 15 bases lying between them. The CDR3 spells CASSPRVVGSPLHF. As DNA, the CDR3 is TGTGCCAGTAGTCCCAGGGTGGTAGGCTCACCCCTCCACTTT. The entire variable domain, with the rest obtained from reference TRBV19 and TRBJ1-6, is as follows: DGGITQSPKYLFRKEGQNVTLSCEQNLNHDAMYWYRQDPGQGLRLIYYSQIVNDFQKGDIAEGYSVSREKKESFPLTVTSAQKNPTAFYLCASSPRVVGSPLHFGNGTRLTVT.

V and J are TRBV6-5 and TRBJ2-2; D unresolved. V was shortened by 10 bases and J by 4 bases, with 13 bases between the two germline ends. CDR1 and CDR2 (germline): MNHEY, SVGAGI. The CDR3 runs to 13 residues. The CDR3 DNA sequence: TGTGCCACCACCCCTCGGTCCACCGGGGAGCTGTTTTTT. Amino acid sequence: CATTPRSTGELFF.

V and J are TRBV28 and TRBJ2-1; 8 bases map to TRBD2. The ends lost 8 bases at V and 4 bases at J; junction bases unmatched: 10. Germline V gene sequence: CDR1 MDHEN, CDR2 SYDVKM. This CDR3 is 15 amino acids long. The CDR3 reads CASLKSRGGYNEQFF. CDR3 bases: TGTGCCAGCCTGAAGAGCCGGGGGGGGTACAATGAGCAGTTCTTC. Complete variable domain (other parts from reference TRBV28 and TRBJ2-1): DVKVTQSSRYLVKRTGEKVFLECVQDMDHENMFWYRQDPGLGLRLIYFSYDVKMKEKGDIPEGYSVSREKKERFSLILESASTNQTSMYLCASLKSRGGYNEQFFGPGTRLTVL.

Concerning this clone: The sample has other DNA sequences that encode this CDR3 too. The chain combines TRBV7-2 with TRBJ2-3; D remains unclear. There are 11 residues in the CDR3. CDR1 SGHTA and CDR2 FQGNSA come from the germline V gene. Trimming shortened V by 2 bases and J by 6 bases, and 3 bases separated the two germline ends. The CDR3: CASSLPDTQYF. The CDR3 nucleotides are TGTGCCAGCAGCTTACCTGATACGCAGTATTTT.

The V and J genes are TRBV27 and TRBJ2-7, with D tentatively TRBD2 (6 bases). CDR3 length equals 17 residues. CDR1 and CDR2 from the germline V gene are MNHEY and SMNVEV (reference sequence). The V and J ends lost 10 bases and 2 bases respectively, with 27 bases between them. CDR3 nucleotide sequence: TGTGCCAAACCAAGCCGGGAGTCCAAAATGGGGCCCTACGAGCAGTACTTC. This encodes CAKPSRESKMGPYEQYF.

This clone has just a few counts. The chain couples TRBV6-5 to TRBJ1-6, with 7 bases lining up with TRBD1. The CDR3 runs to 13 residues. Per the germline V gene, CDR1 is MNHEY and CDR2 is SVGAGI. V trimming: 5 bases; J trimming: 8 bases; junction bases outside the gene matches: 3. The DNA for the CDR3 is TGTGCCAGCAGTACAGGGGAAGATTCACCCCTCCACTTT. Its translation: CASSTGEDSPLHF.

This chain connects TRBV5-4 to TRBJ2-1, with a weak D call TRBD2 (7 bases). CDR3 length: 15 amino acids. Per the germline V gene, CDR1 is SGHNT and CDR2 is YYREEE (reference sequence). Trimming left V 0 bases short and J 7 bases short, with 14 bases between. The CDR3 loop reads CASSLVGGAGNEQFF. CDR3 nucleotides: TGTGCCAGCAGCTTGGTGGGGGGGGCCGGGAATGAGCAGTTCTTC.

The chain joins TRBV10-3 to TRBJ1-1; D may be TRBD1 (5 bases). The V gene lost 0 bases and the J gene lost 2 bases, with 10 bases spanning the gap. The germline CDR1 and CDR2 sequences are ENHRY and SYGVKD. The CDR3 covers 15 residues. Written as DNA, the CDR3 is TGTGCCATCAGTGAGTCGGGGAGGGGAAACACTGAAGCTTTCTTT. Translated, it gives CAISESGRGNTEAFF.

This CDR3 reads CASSYFGGGNTGELFF. The CDR3 DNA reads TGTGCCAGCAGTTACTTCGGCGGGGGGAACACCGGGGAGCTGTTTTTT. The chain uses TRBV6-2 or TRBV6-3 and TRBJ2-2, with 7 nucleotides matching TRBD2. From germline, CDR1 is MNHEY and CDR2 SVGEGT. The V segment lost 1 base and the J segment 1 base; nucleotides outside the gene matches: 3. The CDR3 is 16 residues long.

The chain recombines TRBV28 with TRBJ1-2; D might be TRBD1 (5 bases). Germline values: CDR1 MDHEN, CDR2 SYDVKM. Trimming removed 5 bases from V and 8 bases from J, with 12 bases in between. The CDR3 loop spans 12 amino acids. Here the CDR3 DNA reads TGTGCCAGCAGTGAGCAGGGTTTAGGCTACACCTTC. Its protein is CASSEQGLGYTF.

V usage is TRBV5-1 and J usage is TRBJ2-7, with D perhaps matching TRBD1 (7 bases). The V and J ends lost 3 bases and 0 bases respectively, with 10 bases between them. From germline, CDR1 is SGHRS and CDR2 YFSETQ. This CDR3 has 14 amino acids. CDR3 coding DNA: TGCGCCAGCAGCTGGGGGGACAGCTCCTACGAGCAGTACTTC. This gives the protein CASSWGDSSYEQYF.

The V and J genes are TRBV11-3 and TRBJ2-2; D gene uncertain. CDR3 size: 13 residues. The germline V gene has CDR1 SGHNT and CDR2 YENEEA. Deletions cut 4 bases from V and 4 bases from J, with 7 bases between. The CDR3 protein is CASSYGVTGELFF. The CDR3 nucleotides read TGTGCCAGCAGCTACGGTGTCACCGGGGAGCTGTTTTTT.

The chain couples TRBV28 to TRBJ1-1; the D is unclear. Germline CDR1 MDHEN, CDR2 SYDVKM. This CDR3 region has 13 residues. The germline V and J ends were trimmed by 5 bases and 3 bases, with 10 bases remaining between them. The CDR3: CASSILRYTEAFF. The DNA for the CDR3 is TGTGCCAGCAGTATACTAAGGTACACTGAAGCTTTCTTT.

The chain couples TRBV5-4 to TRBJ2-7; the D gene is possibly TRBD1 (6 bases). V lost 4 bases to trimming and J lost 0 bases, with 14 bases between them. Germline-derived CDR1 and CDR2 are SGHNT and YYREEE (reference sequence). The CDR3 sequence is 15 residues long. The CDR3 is CASSRPGVSSYEQYF. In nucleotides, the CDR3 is TGTGCCAGCAGCAGACCAGGGGTATCCTCCTACGAGCAGTACTTC.

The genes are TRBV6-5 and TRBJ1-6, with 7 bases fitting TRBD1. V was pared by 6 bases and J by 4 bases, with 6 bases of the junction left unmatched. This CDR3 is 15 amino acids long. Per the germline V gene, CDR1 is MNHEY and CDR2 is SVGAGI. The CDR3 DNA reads TGTGCCAGCAGAACGTCGACAGGGTATAATTCACCCCTCCACTTT. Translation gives CASRTSTGYNSPLHF.

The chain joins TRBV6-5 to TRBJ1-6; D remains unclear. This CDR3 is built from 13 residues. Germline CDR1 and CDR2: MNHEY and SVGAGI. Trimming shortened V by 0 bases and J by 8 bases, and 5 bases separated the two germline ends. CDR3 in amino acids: CASSYSGDSPLHF. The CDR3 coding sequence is TGTGCCAGCAGTTACTCCGGTGATTCACCCCTCCACTTT.

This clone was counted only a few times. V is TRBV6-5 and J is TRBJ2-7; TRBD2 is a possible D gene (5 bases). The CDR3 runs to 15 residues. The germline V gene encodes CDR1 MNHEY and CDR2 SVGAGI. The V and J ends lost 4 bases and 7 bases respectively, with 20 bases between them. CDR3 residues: CASSWRPRRGSEQYF. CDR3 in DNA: TGTGCCAGCAGTTGGCGCCCGCGTCGGGGTTCGGAGCAGTACTTC.

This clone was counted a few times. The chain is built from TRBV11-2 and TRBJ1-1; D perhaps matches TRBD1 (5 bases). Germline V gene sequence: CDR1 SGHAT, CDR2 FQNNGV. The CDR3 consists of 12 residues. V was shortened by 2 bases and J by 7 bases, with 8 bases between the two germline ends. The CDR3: CASSLIGDEAFF. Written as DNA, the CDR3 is TGTGCCAGCAGCTTAATAGGGGATGAAGCTTTCTTT.

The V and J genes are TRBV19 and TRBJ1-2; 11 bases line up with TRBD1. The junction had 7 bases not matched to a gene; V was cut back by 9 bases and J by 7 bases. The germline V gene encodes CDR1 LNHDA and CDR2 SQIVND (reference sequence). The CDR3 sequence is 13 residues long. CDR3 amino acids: CASRDRGKGGYTF. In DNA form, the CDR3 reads TGTGCCAGCCGGGACAGGGGGAAGGGTGGCTACACCTTC.

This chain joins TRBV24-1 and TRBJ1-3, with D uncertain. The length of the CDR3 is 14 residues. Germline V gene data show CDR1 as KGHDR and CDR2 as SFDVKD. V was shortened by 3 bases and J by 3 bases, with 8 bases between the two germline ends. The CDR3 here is CATSDPIFGNTIYF. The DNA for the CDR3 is TGTGCCACCAGTGATCCAATTTTTGGAAACACCATATATTTT.

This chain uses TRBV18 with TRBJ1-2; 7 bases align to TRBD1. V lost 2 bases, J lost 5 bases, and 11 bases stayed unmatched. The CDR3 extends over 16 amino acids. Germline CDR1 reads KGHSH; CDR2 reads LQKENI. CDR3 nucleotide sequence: TGTGCCAGCTCACCAAAGGGTCCCGGGACAGAATATGGCTACACCTTC. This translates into CASSPKGPGTEYGYTF.

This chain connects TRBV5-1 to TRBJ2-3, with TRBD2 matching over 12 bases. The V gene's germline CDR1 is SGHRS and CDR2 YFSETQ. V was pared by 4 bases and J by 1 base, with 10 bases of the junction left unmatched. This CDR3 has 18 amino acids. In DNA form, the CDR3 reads TGCGCCAGCAGCCCAAACATACTAGCGGGGGGCGGCACAGATACGCAGTATTTT. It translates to CASSPNILAGGGTDTQYF.

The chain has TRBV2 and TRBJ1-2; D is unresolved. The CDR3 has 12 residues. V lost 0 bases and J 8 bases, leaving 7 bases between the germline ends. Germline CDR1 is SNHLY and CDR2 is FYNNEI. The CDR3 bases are TGTGCCAGCAGTGAAGCCCCAGAAGGCTACACCTTC. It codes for CASSEAPEGYTF.

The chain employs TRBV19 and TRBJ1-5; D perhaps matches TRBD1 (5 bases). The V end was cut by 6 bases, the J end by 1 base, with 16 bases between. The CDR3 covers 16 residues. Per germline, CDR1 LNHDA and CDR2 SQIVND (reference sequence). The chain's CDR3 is CASRFEVTASNQPQHF. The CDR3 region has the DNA TGTGCCAGTAGGTTTGAGGTGACAGCAAGCAATCAGCCCCAGCATTTT. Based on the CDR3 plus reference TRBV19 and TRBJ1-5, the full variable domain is DGGITQSPKYLFRKEGQNVTLSCEQNLNHDAMYWYRQDPGQGLRLIYYSQIVNDFQKGDIAEGYSVSREKKESFPLTVTSAQKNPTAFYLCASRFEVTASNQPQHFGDGTRLSIL.

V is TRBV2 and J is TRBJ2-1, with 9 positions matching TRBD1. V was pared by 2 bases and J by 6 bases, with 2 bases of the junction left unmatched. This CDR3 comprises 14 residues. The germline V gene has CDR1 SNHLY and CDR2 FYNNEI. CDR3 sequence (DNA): TGTGCCAGCAGTGAAAGGACAGGGGCCAATGAGCAGTTCTTC. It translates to CASSERTGANEQFF. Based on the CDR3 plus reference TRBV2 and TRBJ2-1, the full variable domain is EPEVTQTPSHQVTQMGQEVILRCVPISNHLYFYWYRQILGQKVEFLVSFYNNEISEKSEIFDDQFSVERPDGSNFTLKIRSTKLEDSAMYFCASSERTGANEQFFGPGTRLTVL.